One and the same sample provided the 28 T cell receptor beta chains below, sequenced in a study of Tregs in tolerant kidney transplant recipients. The protocol was immunoSEQ multiplex PCR, while the TCRdb copy is restricted to in-frame clones and leaves out a portion. The table lists approximately 30,000 clones. The sample here was CD8+ T cells from blood, taken before the transplant. All receptors come from a human donor who received a combined kidney and bone marrow transplant.

As regards this clone: The observed sequence ends 3 residues before the CDR3 terminus, with the missing tail filled in from the germline J gene. V gene TRBV30 combines with J gene TRBJ1-4, with 8 bases aligning to TRBD1. The V gene end was trimmed by 3 bases and the J gene end by 8 bases; junction bases not matched to a gene: 5. Germline CDR1 GTSNPN, CDR2 SVGIG (reference sequence). This CDR3 spans 13 amino acids. The DNA read from the CDR3 is TGTGCCTGGAGCGACGGACAGGGAGAAAAA. It encodes CAWSDGQGEK. The entire CDR3 reads CAWSDGQGEKLFF.

About this clone: The observed sequence ends 3 residues before the CDR3 terminus, with the missing tail filled in from the germline J gene. The V and J genes are TRBV5-8 and TRBJ2-7, with D possibly matching TRBD1 (6 bases). The CDR3 consists of 14 residues. Between the trimmed V and J ends, which lost 2 bases and 3 bases, there was a span of 12 bases. Per germline, CDR1 SGHTS and CDR2 YDEGEE. The sequenced part of the CDR3 DNA is TGTGCCAGCAGCTTATCAGGGGTCGGCTACGAG. It codes for CASSLSGVGYE. The full-length CDR3 reads as CASSLSGVGYEQYF.

Regarding this clone: Sequencing ends 3 residues short of the CDR3 end; the germline J gene provides the rest. The chain is built from TRBV19 and TRBJ2-1; TRBD2 aligns across 9 bases. Unmatched junction bases numbered 9, after V lost 9 bases and J lost 3 bases. CDR1 is LNHDA, CDR2 SQIVND, per germline (reference sequence). The CDR3 extends over 15 amino acids. The covered CDR3 bases are TGTGCCAGCTCCCGTCTAGCGGGAAGCTACAATGAG. Amino acids: CASSRLAGSYNE. The entire CDR3 sequence reads CASSRLAGSYNEQFF.

A word on this clone: The sequence runs out 3 residues before the end of the CDR3; the remainder is reconstructed from the germline J gene. The V call is TRBV28, the J call TRBJ1-1; TRBD1 aligns across 9 bases. Germline assignment: CDR1 MDHEN and CDR2 SYDVKM. V dropped 4 bases and J dropped 1; count of bases not matched to a gene: 1. This CDR3 spans 14 amino acids. The DNA read from the CDR3 is TGTGCCAGCAGTTACAGGGGGCAGAACACTGAA. Its translation is CASSYRGQNTE. The full CDR3 sequence reads CASSYRGQNTEAFF. The entire variable domain, with the rest obtained from reference TRBV28 and TRBJ1-1, is as follows: DVKVTQSSRYLVKRTGEKVFLECVQDMDHENMFWYRQDPGLGLRLIYFSYDVKMKEKGDIPEGYSVSREKKERFSLILESASTNQTSMYLCASSYRGQNTEAFFGQGTRLTVV.

About this clone itself: From the germline J gene comes the end of the CDR3, since the read stops 3 residues before it. This rearrangement joins TRBV29-1 to TRBJ2-1; D possibly uses TRBD1 or TRBD2 (5 bases each). Trimming took 5 bases from V and 4 from J, leaving 18 bases between them. The CDR3 is made up of 15 amino acids. From germline, CDR1 is SQVTM and CDR2 ANQGSEA. CDR3 region: CSVRGYQEGYNEQFF. The sequenced CDR3 bases are TGCAGCGTTAGGGGCTACCAAGAGGGGTACAATGAG.

As for this clone: The DNA ends 3 residues before the CDR3 does, and the rest of the CDR3 is filled in from the germline J gene. The chain links TRBV7-9 to TRBJ2-1; D is undetermined. In germline, CDR1 is SEHNR, CDR2 FQNEAQ (reference sequence). This CDR3 is 12 amino acids long. The V end was cut by 4 bases, the J end by 8 bases, with 9 bases between. CDR3 DNA (partial): TGTGCCAGCAGCTACCGGGTCGATGAG. Its protein is CASSYRVDE. The entire CDR3 is CASSYRVDEQFF. The complete variable domain, with remaining parts taken from reference TRBV7-9 and TRBJ2-1, reads DTGVSQNPRHKITKRGQNVTFRCDPISEHNRLYWYRQTLGQGPEFLTYFQNEAQLEKSRLLSDRFSAERPKGSFSTLEIQRTEQGDSAMYLCASSYRVDEQFFGPGTRLTVL.

Concerning this clone: Read coverage stops 3 residues before the CDR3 terminus; the germline J gene supplies the remainder. The chain couples TRBV19 to TRBJ1-5, with 10 bases fitting TRBD1. Germline values: CDR1 LNHDA, CDR2 SQIVND (reference sequence). V lost 10 bases to trimming and J lost 4 bases; unmatched junction nucleotides: 13. CDR3 size: 16 residues. The CDR3 bases that were read are TGTGCCACCCATGGGACCGGGACAGGGGATAATCAGCCC. Its protein product is CATHGTGTGDNQP. The entire CDR3 sequence reads CATHGTGTGDNQPQHF.

Regarding this clone: The read is 3 residues too short to cover the CDR3 end, so that end is filled in from the germline J gene. This chain uses TRBV11-2 with TRBJ1-5; D ambiguous. V gave up 2 bases and J gave up 4 bases, with 6 bases separating them. This CDR3 is built from 13 residues. CDR1 is SGHAT, CDR2 FQNNGV, per germline. The part of the CDR3 DNA that was read is TGTGCCAGCAGCTTATCCCCAAATCAGCCC. This codes for CASSLSPNQP. The CDR3 as a whole reads CASSLSPNQPQHF.

Worth noting for this clone: The CDR3 goes on 3 residues after the read ends, and that part is filled in from the germline J gene. The chain uses TRBV20-1 and TRBJ2-3, with 8 nucleotides matching TRBD2. V lost 1 base and J lost 0; bases outside the gene matches: 3. This CDR3 contains 15 residues. Germline CDR1 reads DFQATT; CDR2 reads SNEGSKA (reference sequence). The sequenced CDR3 bases are TGCAGTGCTAGAGGAGCTAGCGGGAGCACAGATACG. Its protein is CSARGASGSTDT. The whole CDR3 sequence is CSARGASGSTDTQYF.

To note about this clone: At one end the junction does not follow the germline gene, possibly because of a read error. The read terminates 3 residues before the CDR3 end, so the remaining end is supplied by the germline J gene. This rearrangement joins TRBV2 to TRBJ1-1; D ambiguous. This CDR3 contains 13 residues. CDR1 SNHLY and CDR2 FYNNEI come from the germline V gene. The sequenced part of the CDR3 DNA is TGCAAAATAGAGAATTATATGAACACTGAA. Translation gives CKIENYMNTE. The CDR3 in full is CKIENYMNTEAFF.

A note on this clone: The read comes to an end 3 residues before the CDR3 does, leaving the germline J gene to fill in the end. The rearrangement links TRBV20-1 to TRBJ2-7; TRBD1 matches 8 bases. Germline CDR1 is DFQATT and CDR2 is SNEGSKA (reference sequence). This CDR3 region has 15 residues. With 6 bases clipped from V and 1 base from J, the junction kept 11 bases outside the gene matches. The CDR3 here is CSAPDPDRVSYEQYF. The CDR3 DNA, read in part, is TGCAGTGCCCCAGATCCGGACAGGGTTTCCTACGAG.

Worth noting for this clone: The sequenced fragment ends 3 residues before the CDR3 boundary, so the rest is inferred from the germline J gene. The chain links TRBV5-1 to TRBJ2-1, with 9 positions matching TRBD2. V lost 0 bases, J lost 6 bases, and 7 bases stayed unmatched. There are 16 residues in the CDR3. Germline V lookup: CDR1 SGHRS, CDR2 YFSETQ. CDR3 DNA, as far as it was read: TGCGCCAGCAGCTTGGAGGTAGCGGGAGAGGGCAATGAG. Protein sequence: CASSLEVAGEGNE. The full CDR3 is CASSLEVAGEGNEQFF.

A word on this clone: The CDR3 extends 3 residues past the end of the read, so its final part is completed from the germline J gene. The chain joins TRBV5-1 to TRBJ2-7; 8 bases map to TRBD1. The germline CDR1 and CDR2 sequences are SGHRS and YFSETQ. The V gene end was trimmed by 4 bases and the J gene end by 2 bases; junction bases not matched to a gene: 8. This CDR3 has 15 amino acids. CDR3 residues: CASSIDRGLAYEQYF. The covered CDR3 bases are TGCGCCAGCAGCATTGACAGGGGTCTAGCCTACGAG.

To note about this clone: The read terminates 3 residues before the CDR3 end, so the remaining end is supplied by the germline J gene. The genes are TRBV19 and TRBJ2-1, with D perhaps matching TRBD2 (5 bases). The V gene's germline CDR1 is LNHDA and CDR2 SQIVND (reference sequence). This CDR3 is built from 16 residues. V shed 0 bases and J shed 3 bases, with 12 bases lying between them. CDR3 DNA (partial): TGTGCCAGTAGTATAGACGGGGTTGCAAACTACAATGAG. Translated: CASSIDGVANYNE. The complete CDR3 sequence is CASSIDGVANYNEQFF.

As for this clone: The CDR3 goes on 3 residues after the read ends, and that part is filled in from the germline J gene. The chain joins TRBV7-9 to TRBJ2-1; 8 nucleotides agree with TRBD2. V lost 5 bases, J lost 2 bases, and 5 bases stayed unmatched. Germline V gives CDR1 SEHNR, CDR2 FQNEAQ (reference sequence). The CDR3 sequence is 15 residues long. CDR3 DNA (partial): TGTGCCAGCAGCAAGACTAGCGTCACCTACAATGAG. This encodes CASSKTSVTYNE. The full CDR3 protein is CASSKTSVTYNEQFF. Full variable domain (rest looked up from reference TRBV7-9 and TRBJ2-1): DTGVSQNPRHKITKRGQNVTFRCDPISEHNRLYWYRQTLGQGPEFLTYFQNEAQLEKSRLLSDRFSAERPKGSFSTLEIQRTEQGDSAMYLCASSKTSVTYNEQFFGPGTRLTVL.

A remark on this clone: The read falls 3 residues short of the CDR3 end, and the missing part is taken from the germline J gene. V usage is TRBV20-1 and J usage is TRBJ2-1, with D perhaps TRBD2 (5 bases). The CDR3 spans 13 residues. Trimming cost V 0 bases and J 4 bases, with 7 bases left between them. CDR1 and CDR2 from the germline V gene are DFQATT and SNEGSKA (reference sequence). This chain's CDR3 is CSARDPGYNEQFF. The CDR3 DNA, read in part, is TGCAGTGCTAGAGATCCGGGGTACAATGAG.

Concerning this clone: Coverage ceases 3 residues before the CDR3 finishes, and the germline J gene fills in the end. The V and J genes are TRBV6-1 and TRBJ2-7; 7 bases are a match to TRBD1. There are 15 residues in the CDR3. J lost 2 bases, V lost 3 bases, and 7 bases had no gene match. CDR1 MNHNS and CDR2 SASEGT come from the germline V gene. CDR3 DNA (partial): TGTGCCAGCAGTGAGGGCGCGACAGGGCCCTACGAG. Translating it yields CASSEGATGPYE. The CDR3 reads in full as CASSEGATGPYEQYF.

About this clone itself: The read ends 3 residues before the CDR3 terminus; that terminus is restored from the germline J gene. The V call is TRBV12-3 or TRBV12-4, the J call TRBJ1-2; no firm D call. The CDR3 has 14 residues. Deletions cut 1 base from V and 1 base from J, with 7 bases between. The CDR3 bases that were read are TGTGCCAGCAGTTTAGAACTGATTAACTATGGC. It specifies CASSLELINYG. The whole CDR3 reads CASSLELINYGYTF.

Note on this clone: Read coverage stops 3 residues before the CDR3 terminus; the germline J gene supplies the remainder. The rearrangement uses TRBV6-2 or TRBV6-3 and TRBJ2-7; TRBD1 matches at 11 bases. The germline V gene encodes CDR1 MNHEY and CDR2 SVGEGT. This CDR3 contains 16 residues. V shed 0 bases and J 3 bases; nucleotides not matched to a gene: 4. CDR3 DNA (partial): TGTGCCAGCAGTTACTCGACCGGGACAGGGGGCTACGAG. This gives the protein CASSYSTGTGGYE. In full, the CDR3 is CASSYSTGTGGYEQYF.

A word on this clone: The read ends 3 residues shy of where the CDR3 ends; the end is completed using the germline J gene. The chain carries TRBV7-6 and TRBJ2-7; 7 bases are shared with TRBD1. The CDR3 contains 14 residues. CDR1 and CDR2 from the germline V gene are SGHVS and FNYEAQ. V gave up 0 bases and J gave up 6 bases; unmatched junction bases: 5. CDR3 DNA (partial): TGTGCCAGCAGCTTAGCAGGGGGCCCGTCCGAG. The encoded protein is CASSLAGGPSE. The CDR3 reads in full as CASSLAGGPSEQYF.

With regard to this clone: Coverage ceases 3 residues before the CDR3 finishes, and the germline J gene fills in the end. This sequence joins TRBV10-1 and TRBJ2-7; possible D gene TRBD1, 5 bases. CDR3 length equals 15 residues. V was pared by 3 bases and J by 2 bases, with 14 bases between. The germline V gene has CDR1 WNHNN and CDR2 SYGVQD (reference sequence). The sequenced CDR3 bases are TGCGCCAGCAGTGAATTCACAGGAATCACCTACGAG. This encodes CASSEFTGITYE. The whole CDR3 protein is CASSEFTGITYEQYF.

Concerning this clone itself: The read halts 3 residues ahead of the CDR3 end, with the missing end drawn from the germline J gene. The rearrangement joins TRBV20-1 to TRBJ2-1; TRBD1 agrees at 8 bases. V shed 6 bases and J 2 bases; nucleotides not matched to a gene: 6. CDR1 and CDR2 from the germline V gene are DFQATT and SNEGSKA (reference sequence). The CDR3 has 14 amino acids. CDR3 DNA, as far as it was read: TGCAGTGCCTCGGACAGGGTAGCCTACAATGAG. It is translated as CSASDRVAYNE. The entire CDR3 reads CSASDRVAYNEQFF.

Points on this clone: The read terminates 3 residues before the CDR3 end, so the remaining end is supplied by the germline J gene. V is TRBV29-1 and J is TRBJ1-1; TRBD1 is a possible D gene (5 bases). The CDR3 extends over 13 amino acids. V dropped 7 bases and J dropped 1 base, with 13 bases sitting between them. The V gene's germline CDR1 is SQVTM and CDR2 ANQGSEA. CDR3 amino acids: CSAPQGANTEAFF. The CDR3 DNA, read in part, is TGCAGCGCCCCGCAGGGAGCGAACACTGAA.

In regard to this clone: The CDR3 is cut off 3 residues early in the read; its end comes from the germline J gene. This sequence joins TRBV29-1 and TRBJ1-2, with 8 bases matching TRBD1. After removal of 6 bases from V and 0 bases from J, the junction contained 6 bases not matched to a gene. Germline CDR1 is SQVTM and CDR2 is ANQGSEA. The CDR3 is 14 residues long. The CDR3 sequence is CSVTGTGTNYGYTF. CDR3 bases read: TGCAGCGTCACCGGGACAGGAACTAACTATGGC.

Concerning this clone itself: The missing CDR3 end, 3 residues past where the read stops, is filled in from the germline J gene. The chain recombines TRBV5-5 with TRBJ1-1; D not resolved. Germline loops: CDR1 SGHKS, CDR2 YYEKEE (reference sequence). The CDR3 runs to 14 residues. Trimming shortened V by 1 base and J by 0 bases, and 7 bases separated the two germline ends. The sequenced part of the CDR3 DNA is TGTGCCAGCAGCTTGACAGCCGTGAACACTGAA. This codes for CASSLTAVNTE. In full, the CDR3 reads CASSLTAVNTEAFF.

Remarks on this clone: Read sequence stops 3 residues before the CDR3 end, and the germline J gene provides the missing end. This chain joins TRBV10-2 and TRBJ1-3, with 11 bases identical to TRBD1. CDR3 length equals 15 residues. Germline CDR1 is WSHSY and CDR2 is SAAADI. Trimming removed 8 bases from V and 0 bases from J; junction bases left unmatched: 3. CDR3 protein: CASGTGGHSGNTIYF. The DNA read from the CDR3 is TGCGCCAGCGGGACAGGGGGTCACTCTGGAAACACC.

To note about this clone: The sequenced fragment ends 3 residues before the CDR3 boundary, so the rest is inferred from the germline J gene. The chain combines TRBV5-5 with TRBJ2-7; possibly TRBD1 for D (5 bases). The CDR3 extends over 14 amino acids. Germline V CDR1 and CDR2: SGHKS, YYEKEE (reference sequence). Trimming stripped 6 bases from V and 0 bases from J, with 13 bases between. Partial CDR3 DNA: TGTGCCAGCACCCTCCTCAGGGACTCCTACGAG. Amino acid sequence: CASTLLRDSYE. The whole CDR3 reads CASTLLRDSYEQYF.

This clone registers medium-sized by frequency. The read terminates 3 residues before the CDR3 end, so the remaining end is supplied by the germline J gene. The V and J genes are TRBV10-3 and TRBJ1-4; 12 bases fit TRBD1. CDR1 and CDR2 from the germline V gene are ENHRY and SYGVKD. CDR3 length equals 15 residues. V shed 6 bases and J 6 bases; nucleotides not matched to a gene: 5. CDR3 bases read: TGTGCCATCAGGGGGGACAGGGGGCTTTATGAAAAA. It translates to CAIRGDRGLYEK. In full, the CDR3 reads CAIRGDRGLYEKLFF.